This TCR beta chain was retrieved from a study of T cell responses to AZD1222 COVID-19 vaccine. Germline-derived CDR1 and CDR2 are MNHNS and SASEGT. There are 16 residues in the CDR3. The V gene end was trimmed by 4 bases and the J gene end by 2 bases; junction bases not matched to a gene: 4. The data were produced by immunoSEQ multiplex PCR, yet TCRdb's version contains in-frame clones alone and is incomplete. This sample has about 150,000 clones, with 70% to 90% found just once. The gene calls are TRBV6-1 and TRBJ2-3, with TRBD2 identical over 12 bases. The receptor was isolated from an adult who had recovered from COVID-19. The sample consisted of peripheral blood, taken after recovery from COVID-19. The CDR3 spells CASSGGLAGLTDTQYF. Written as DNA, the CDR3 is TGTGCCAGCAGTGGAGGACTAGCGGGACTCACAGATACGCAGTATTTT.